Listed below are T cell receptor beta chains from one sample, sequenced in a study of T cells in Graves' hyperthyroidism and ophthalmopathy. TCRdb itself ran the multiplex PCR reads through MiXCR, one entry per CDR3 protein. The repertoire holds about 640,000 distinct CDR3 sequences, roughly 14% seen once, with approximately 13% in the top ten. The sample taken for sequencing was blood. Receptor source: a woman aged 45-65 years with Graves' ophthalmopathy. Each CDR3 is given without its conserved first and last residue.

j_gene,v_gene,CDR3aa
TRBJ2-1,TRBV28,ASTRSPGPSLHNEQF
TRBJ2-2,TRBV20-1,SARDPRVGFAGELF
TRBJ2-1,TRBV20-1,SARRPSGRANEQF
TRBJ2-3,TRBV30,AWTEGTRAQDTQY
TRBJ2-3,TRBV6-1,ASSDKSEGRLTDTQY
TRBJ2-5,TRBV29-1,SARDQETQY
TRBJ2-5,TRBV27,ASSLWRGQETQY
TRBJ2-3,TRBV6-1,ASRDRRTAGGTDTQY
TRBJ1-5,TRBV28,ASSLFSGAYSNQPQH
TRBJ1-2,TRBV12-3/TRBV12-4,ASIDKDYGYT
TRBJ2-3,TRBV6-5,ASSHNGGRADTQY
TRBJ2-1,TRBV3-1,ASSNRGTFSYNEQF
TRBJ1-5,TRBV19,ASNASGSRNQPQH
TRBJ1-2,TRBV28,ASTNRDKGYT
TRBJ1-1,TRBV7-9,ASSQGAVDTEAF
TRBJ2-5,TRBV20-1,SARTVLQETQY
TRBJ2-2,TRBV27,ASSPFSGTSGRSGELF
TRBJ2-1,TRBV9,ASSINPTSGPLDEQF
TRBJ1-2,TRBV7-2,ASSLASGTGPNYGYT
TRBJ2-6,TRBV30,ACTALSGANVLT
TRBJ2-7,TRBV27,ASSLSSGVGGRERY
TRBJ2-1,TRBV7-9,ASSRGLAGFHGEQF